One T cell receptor beta chain is described in this entry. What it recognizes is unknown. These data come from a study of CD8 T cells in ankylosing spondylitis. TCRdb fed the 5' RACE reads into MiXCR, producing one record per CDR3 protein. The data hold hundreds of thousands of distinct CDR3 sequences, with 12% observed a single time. CDR1 and CDR2 (germline): LGHNA, YNFKEQ. This CDR3 region has 16 residues. V was pared by 4 bases and J by 0 bases, with 16 bases between. Study conclusions and caveats: Prior literature has documented some motif variants in synovial fluid and blood from reactive arthritis. A TCR beta motif of several highly homologous variants appeared characteristic of ankylosing spondylitis blood.

The sequencing sample was made of blood, either unsorted or a sorted T cell fraction (not recorded which). The V and J genes are TRBV4-2 and TRBJ2-7, with D perhaps TRBD1 (6 bases). This clonotype was sampled from a male donor with ankylosing spondylitis. CDR3 sequence (DNA): TGTGCCAGCAGCCCTTCGATTGGACAGAGCTCCTACGAGCAGTACTTC. This sequence encodes CASSPSIGQSSYEQYF.